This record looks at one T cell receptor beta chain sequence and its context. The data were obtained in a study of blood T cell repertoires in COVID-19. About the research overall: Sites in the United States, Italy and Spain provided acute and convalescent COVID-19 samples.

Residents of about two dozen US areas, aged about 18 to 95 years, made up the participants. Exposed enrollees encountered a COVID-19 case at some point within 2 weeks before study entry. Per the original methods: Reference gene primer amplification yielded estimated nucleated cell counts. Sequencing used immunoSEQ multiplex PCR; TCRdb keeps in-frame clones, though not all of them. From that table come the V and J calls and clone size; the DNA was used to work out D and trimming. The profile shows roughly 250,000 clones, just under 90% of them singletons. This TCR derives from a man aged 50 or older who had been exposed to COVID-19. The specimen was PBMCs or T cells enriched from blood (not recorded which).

The DNA for the CDR3 is TGTGCCAGCAGCTTGGGGGGGGGACTGAACACTGAAGCTTTCTTT. Its protein product is CASSLGGGLNTEAFF. The chain links TRBV5-4 to TRBJ1-1, with a tentative D call TRBD1 (5 bases). This CDR3 is 15 amino acids long. The germline gives CDR1 SGHNT, CDR2 YYREEE (reference sequence). Trimming stripped 0 bases from V and 0 bases from J, with 9 bases between.